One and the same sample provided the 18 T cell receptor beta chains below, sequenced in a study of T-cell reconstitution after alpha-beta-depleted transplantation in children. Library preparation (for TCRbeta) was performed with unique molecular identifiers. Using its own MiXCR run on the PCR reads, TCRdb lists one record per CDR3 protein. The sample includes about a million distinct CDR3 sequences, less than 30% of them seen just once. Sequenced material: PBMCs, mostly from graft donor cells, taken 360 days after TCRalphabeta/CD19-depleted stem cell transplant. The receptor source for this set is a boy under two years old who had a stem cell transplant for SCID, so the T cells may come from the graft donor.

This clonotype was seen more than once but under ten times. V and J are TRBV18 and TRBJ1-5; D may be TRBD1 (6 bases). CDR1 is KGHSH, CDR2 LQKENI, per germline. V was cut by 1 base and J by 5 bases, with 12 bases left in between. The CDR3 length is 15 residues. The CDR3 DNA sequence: TGTGCCAGCTCACCACGGGGCAGGGGTGATCAGCCCCAGCATTTT. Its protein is CASSPRGRGDQPQHF.

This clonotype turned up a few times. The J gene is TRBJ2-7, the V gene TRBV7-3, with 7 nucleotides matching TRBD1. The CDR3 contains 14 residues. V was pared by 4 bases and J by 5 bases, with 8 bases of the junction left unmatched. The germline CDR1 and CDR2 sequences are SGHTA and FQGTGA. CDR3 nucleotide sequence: TGTGCCAGCAGCTCGACAGGGCGATCAAACGAGCAGTACTTC. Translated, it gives CASSSTGRSNEQYF.

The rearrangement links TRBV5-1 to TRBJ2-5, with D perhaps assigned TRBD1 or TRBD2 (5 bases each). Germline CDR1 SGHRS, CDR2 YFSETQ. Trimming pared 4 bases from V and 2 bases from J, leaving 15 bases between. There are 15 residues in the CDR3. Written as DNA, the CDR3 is TGCGCCAGCAGCCTGGGGGACGGCGTACAAGAGACCCAGTACTTC. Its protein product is CASSLGDGVQETQYF.

In nucleotides, the CDR3 is TGTGCCAGCAGCATTACTAGCGGTGGACCCACCGGGGAGCTGTTTTTT. Amino acid sequence: CASSITSGGPTGELFF. The chain uses TRBV6-5 and TRBJ2-2, with 8 bases lining up with TRBD2. Germline assignment: CDR1 MNHEY and CDR2 SVGAGI. This CDR3 region has 16 residues. V was pared by 6 bases and J by 4 bases, with 10 bases of the junction left unmatched.

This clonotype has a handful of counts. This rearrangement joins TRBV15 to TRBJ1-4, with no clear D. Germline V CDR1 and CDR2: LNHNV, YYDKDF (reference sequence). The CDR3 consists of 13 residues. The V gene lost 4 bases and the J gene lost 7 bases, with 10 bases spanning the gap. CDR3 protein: CATSTDALEKLFF. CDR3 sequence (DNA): TGTGCCACCAGCACCGATGCGCTTGAAAAACTGTTTTTT.

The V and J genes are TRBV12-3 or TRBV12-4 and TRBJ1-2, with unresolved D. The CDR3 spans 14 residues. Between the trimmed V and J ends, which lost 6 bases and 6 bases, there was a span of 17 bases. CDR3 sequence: CASSRERAINGYTF. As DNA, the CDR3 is TGTGCCAGCAGCCGAGAAAGGGCCATTAATGGCTACACCTTC.

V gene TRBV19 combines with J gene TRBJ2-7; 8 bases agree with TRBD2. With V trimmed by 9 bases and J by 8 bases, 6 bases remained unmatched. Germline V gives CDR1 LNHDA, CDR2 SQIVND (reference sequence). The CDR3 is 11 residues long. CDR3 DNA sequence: TGTGCCAGCTCCCGGGAGGGACAGCAGTACTTC. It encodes CASSREGQQYF.

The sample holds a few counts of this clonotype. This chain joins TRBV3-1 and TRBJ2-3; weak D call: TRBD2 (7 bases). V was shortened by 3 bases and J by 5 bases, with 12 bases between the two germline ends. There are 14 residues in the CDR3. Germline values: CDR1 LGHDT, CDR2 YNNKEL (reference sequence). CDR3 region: CASSHAGAQDTQYF. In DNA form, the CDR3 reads TGTGCCAGCAGCCACGCGGGGGCCCAAGATACGCAGTATTTT.

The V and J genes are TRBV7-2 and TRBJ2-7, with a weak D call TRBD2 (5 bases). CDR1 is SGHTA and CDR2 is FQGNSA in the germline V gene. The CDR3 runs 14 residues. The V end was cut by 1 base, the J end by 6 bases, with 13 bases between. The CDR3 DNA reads TGTGCCAGCAGCTTAGGTGGTCTAGCCCTCGAGCAGTACTTC. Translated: CASSLGGLALEQYF.

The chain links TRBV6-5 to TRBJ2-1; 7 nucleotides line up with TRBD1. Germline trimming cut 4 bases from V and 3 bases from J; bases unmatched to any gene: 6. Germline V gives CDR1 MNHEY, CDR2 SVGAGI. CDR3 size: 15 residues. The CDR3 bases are TGTGCCAGCAGTTTCACCGGGACAGACTACAATGAGCAGTTCTTC. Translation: CASSFTGTDYNEQFF.

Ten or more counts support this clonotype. CDR3 residues: CASSQRQGYNEQFF. In DNA, the CDR3 is TGTGCCAGCAGTCAGCGGCAGGGTTACAATGAGCAGTTCTTC. The rearrangement joins TRBV28 to TRBJ2-1; D may match TRBD1 or TRBD2 (5 bases each). This CDR3 has 14 amino acids. Germline V lookup: CDR1 MDHEN, CDR2 SYDVKM. V was cut by 5 bases and J by 4 bases, with 12 bases left in between.

In DNA form, the CDR3 reads TGTGCCAGCTCACCACGAGTGGATGAGCAGTTCTTC. Its protein is CASSPRVDEQFF. This chain links TRBV18 with TRBJ2-1; D uncertain. V lost 1 base and J 8 bases, leaving 6 bases between the germline ends. The CDR3 consists of 12 residues. The germline gives CDR1 KGHSH, CDR2 LQKENI.

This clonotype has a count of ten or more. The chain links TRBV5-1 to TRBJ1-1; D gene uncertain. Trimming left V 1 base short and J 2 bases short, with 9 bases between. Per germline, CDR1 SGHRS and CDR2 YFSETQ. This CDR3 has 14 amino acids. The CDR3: CASSLWAGNTEAFF. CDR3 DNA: TGCGCCAGCAGCTTGTGGGCGGGAAACACTGAAGCTTTCTTT.

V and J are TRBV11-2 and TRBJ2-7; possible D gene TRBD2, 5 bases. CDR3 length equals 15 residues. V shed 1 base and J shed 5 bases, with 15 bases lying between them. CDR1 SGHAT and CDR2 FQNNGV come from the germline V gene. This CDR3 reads CASSLVWKFGDEQYF. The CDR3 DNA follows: TGTGCCAGCAGCTTAGTATGGAAATTCGGGGACGAGCAGTACTTC.

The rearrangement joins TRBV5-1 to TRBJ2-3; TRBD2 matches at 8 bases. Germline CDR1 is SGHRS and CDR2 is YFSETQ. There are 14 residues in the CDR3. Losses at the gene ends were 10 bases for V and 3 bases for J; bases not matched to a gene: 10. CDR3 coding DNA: TGCGCCTCGGAGCGGGGGCCAGGGACAGATACGCAGTATTTT. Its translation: CASERGPGTDTQYF.

In DNA, the CDR3 is TGTGCCAGCAGTTCCCTCCTCATAGCGGGGGGGGAAGAGACCCAGTACTTC. Encoded protein: CASSSLLIAGGEETQYF. The chain combines TRBV27 with TRBJ2-5, with 11 positions matching TRBD2. Germline CDR1 reads MNHEY; CDR2 reads SMNVEV (reference sequence). The V segment lost 4 bases and the J segment 3 bases; nucleotides outside the gene matches: 10. This CDR3 has 17 residues.

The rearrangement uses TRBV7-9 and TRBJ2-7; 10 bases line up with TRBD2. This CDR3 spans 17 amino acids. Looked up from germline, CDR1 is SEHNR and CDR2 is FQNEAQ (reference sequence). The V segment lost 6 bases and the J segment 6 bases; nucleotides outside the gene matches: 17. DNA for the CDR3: TGTGCCAGCAGTAACCCAGTAGGTCTAGCGGGGGTCATCGAGCAGTACTTC. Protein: CASSNPVGLAGVIEQYF.

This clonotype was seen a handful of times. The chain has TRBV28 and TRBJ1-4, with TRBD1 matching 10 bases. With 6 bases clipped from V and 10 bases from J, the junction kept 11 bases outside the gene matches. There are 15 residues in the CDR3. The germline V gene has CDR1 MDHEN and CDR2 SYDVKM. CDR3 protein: CASSNHRDRGLKLFF. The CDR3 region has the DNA TGTGCCAGCAGCAACCACCGGGACAGGGGACTAAAACTGTTTTTT.